There are a few counts of the clone carrying this TCR beta chain. Its cognate antigen is unknown. V was clipped by 4 bases and J by 6 bases, with 14 bases between them. Germline V CDR1 and CDR2: SGHNT, YYREEE (reference sequence). CDR3 length: 14 residues. This entry belongs to a study of beta chain features in type 1 diabetes. Study overall: In age, gender and cell yields, patients were similar to healthy donors.

Expressed TCRB transcripts were sequenced because the isolated RNA had all been reverse transcribed beforehand. Repertoires were generated with immunoSEQ multiplex PCR, while TCRdb's copy carries only in-frame clones and drops some. The data show 900,000 or so clones, with roughly 16% seen just once and roughly 0.025% held by the top ten. Study-level points and caveats: Resolution of whether HLA type affects TCRB rearrangement was not achieved here. Diminished insertions and augmented deletions at VDJ junctions characterized type 1 diabetes patients.

The sample consisted of naive CD4+ T cells from blood. The clonotype was recovered from a woman between 18 and 29 years old in good health. The rearrangement links TRBV5-4 to TRBJ2-1; TRBD2 is a possible D gene (6 bases). The CDR3: CASSPNPTSNEQFF. In nucleotides, the CDR3 is TGTGCCAGCAGCCCCAACCCGACTAGCAATGAGCAGTTCTTC.